The 10 T cell receptor beta chains given below trace back to one sample, sequenced in a study of blood T cell repertoires in COVID-19. Generated by immunoSEQ multiplex PCR, the TCRdb table keeps only in-frame clones and is missing some. Seen here are tens of thousands of clones, 70% to 90% observed once, and the top ten hold over 20%. Input material: peripheral blood. These receptors came from an elderly woman in a cohort sampled during active or convalescent COVID-19.

V gene TRBV9 combines with J gene TRBJ2-1; 13 bases agree with TRBD2. The CDR3 has 16 amino acids. V lost 4 bases to trimming and J lost 4 bases; unmatched junction nucleotides: 5. CDR1 is SGDLS, CDR2 YYNGEE, per germline. CDR3 nucleotides: TGTGCCAGCAGCTCTGGGGGACTAGCGGGGTACAATGAGCAGTTCTTC. It is translated as CASSSGGLAGYNEQFF.

The V gene is TRBV7-8, the J gene TRBJ2-1; the match to TRBD1 covers 10 bases. This CDR3 has 19 amino acids. Unmatched junction bases numbered 11, after V lost 0 bases and J lost 3 bases. Germline V gene sequence: CDR1 SGHVS, CDR2 FQNEAQ. The CDR3 bases are TGTGCCAGCAGCTTAGCAAGAGCGGGGAGGACAGGGGGCTACAATGAGCAGTTCTTC. Protein product: CASSLARAGRTGGYNEQFF.

Details on this clone: In the same sample, other DNA sequences code for this CDR3. The gene calls are TRBV5-4 and TRBJ2-7; D may be TRBD2 (7 bases). The CDR3 extends over 15 amino acids. CDR1 is SGHNT and CDR2 is YYREEE in the germline V gene (reference sequence). Trimming pared 4 bases from V and 6 bases from J, leaving 20 bases between. For the CDR3, the DNA is TGTGCCAGCAGCCCGGGTGGGGGAGGGGGTTCCGAGCAGTACTTC. Translating it yields CASSPGGGGGSEQYF.

This chain joins TRBV18 and TRBJ1-1; 7 positions agree with TRBD1. CDR1 and CDR2 (germline): KGHSH, LQKENI. This CDR3 spans 14 amino acids. V trimming: 5 bases; J trimming: 5 bases; junction bases outside the gene matches: 8. CDR3 residues: CASSRDSGETEAFF. DNA for the CDR3: TGTGCCAGCTCAAGGGACAGTGGGGAGACTGAAGCTTTCTTT. The full variable domain, rest sourced from reference TRBV18 and TRBJ1-1, is NAGVMQNPRHLVRRRGQEARLRCSPMKGHSHVYWYRQLPEEGLKFMVYLQKENIIDESGMPKERFSAEFPKEGPSILRIQQVVRGDSAAYFCASSRDSGETEAFFGQGTRLTVV.

The chain has TRBV30 and TRBJ1-4, with 12 bases identical to TRBD1. The V gene end was trimmed by 0 bases and the J gene end by 7 bases; junction bases not matched to a gene: 18. The CDR3 has 20 residues. Germline values: CDR1 GTSNPN, CDR2 SVGIG (reference sequence). The CDR3 coding sequence is TGTGCCTGGAGTGTACGACTCGCGGGACAGGGGGCGTTGCAGCCTGAAAAACTGTTTTTT. It yields the protein CAWSVRLAGQGALQPEKLFF.

The chain combines TRBV4-1 with TRBJ2-2; D might be TRBD2 (7 bases). The CDR3 totals 17 residues. V dropped 2 bases and J dropped 4 bases, with 17 bases sitting between them. Per germline, CDR1 MGHRA and CDR2 YSYEKL. This CDR3 is CASSQWFRGAVTGELFF. The DNA for the CDR3 is TGCGCCAGCAGCCAATGGTTTCGGGGGGCGGTCACCGGGGAGCTGTTTTTT.

The V and J genes are TRBV28 and TRBJ1-4; 10 bases map to TRBD1. The CDR3 extends over 15 amino acids. CDR1 is MDHEN and CDR2 is SYDVKM in the germline V gene. Unmatched junction bases numbered 7, after V lost 4 bases and J lost 8 bases. CDR3 in DNA: TGTGCCAGCAGTTCGACAGGGGGCGCGGAAGAAAAACTGTTTTTT. This codes for CASSSTGGAEEKLFF.

This chain uses TRBV6-5 with TRBJ2-2, with 7 bases lining up with TRBD1. V shed 7 bases, J shed 0 bases, and the junction held 5 bases outside the gene matches. The germline gives CDR1 MNHEY, CDR2 SVGAGI. This CDR3 is built from 15 residues. In DNA, the CDR3 is TGTGCCAGCAACAGGGACAGCTCGAACACCGGGGAGCTGTTTTTT. It specifies CASNRDSSNTGELFF.

V and J are TRBV18 and TRBJ1-1; possibly TRBD1 for D (5 bases). Trimming stripped 6 bases from V and 0 bases from J, with 14 bases between. CDR3 length equals 15 residues. Germline loops: CDR1 KGHSH, CDR2 LQKENI. The CDR3 reads CASSPRQLMNTEAFF. CDR3 nucleotides: TGTGCCAGCTCCCCGAGACAGTTGATGAACACTGAAGCTTTCTTT.

V and J are TRBV28 and TRBJ1-4; D is possibly TRBD1 (5 bases). Germline V lookup: CDR1 MDHEN, CDR2 SYDVKM. Trimming shortened V by 3 bases and J by 5 bases, and 7 bases separated the two germline ends. This CDR3 region has 13 residues. The CDR3, as DNA: TGTGCCAGCAGTTTGCGACAGAATGAAAAACTGTTTTTT. It translates to CASSLRQNEKLFF.